Following are 32 T cell receptor beta chains from one sample sequenced in a study of regulatory T cells in long-lasting Graves disease. To make TCR beta libraries, researchers used iRepertoire HTBI primers and Arm-PCR of CDR3 regions. TCRdb independently ran MiXCR on the multiplex PCR reads; one entry per CDR3 protein. The table has 350,000 to 450,000 distinct CDR3 sequences, approximately 15% seen once. Noted time point: newly diagnosed GD, antithyroid drugs for less than 3 months. Construction of the TCR library relied on RNA isolated from PBMCs. The sample was also reused in another study, on T cells in Graves' hyperthyroidism and ophthalmopathy.

The input for sequencing was peripheral blood mononuclear cells (PBMCs), taken at new diagnosis, from a patient treated with antithyroid drugs. All receptors come from a woman in her thirties or forties with Graves disease.

For this clonotype: A much larger clone sits a single nucleotide away, making a read error possible. The gene calls are TRBV19 and TRBJ2-2; 7 bases agree with TRBD1. Germline CDR1 reads LNHDA; CDR2 reads SQIVND (reference sequence). This CDR3 has 15 amino acids. Trimming took 3 bases from V and 6 from J; bases not matched to a gene: 7. The CDR3 loop is CASSIVGGVAGELFF. The CDR3 DNA reads as TGTGCCAGTAGTATTGTAGGGGGCGTGGCCGGGGAGCTGTTTTTT. The whole variable domain, remainder taken from reference TRBV19 and TRBJ2-2, is DGGITQSPKYLFRKEGQNVTLSCEQNLNHDAMYWYRQDPGQGLRLIYYSQIVNDFQKGDIAEGYSVSREKKESFPLTVTSAQKNPTAFYLCASSIVGGVAGELFFGEGSRLTVL.

Many counts were recorded for this clonotype. CDR3 in DNA: TGCGCCAGCAGCTTGGGAGACATGGATAATTCACCCCTCCACTTT. This sequence encodes CASSLGDMDNSPLHF. The chain couples TRBV5-1 to TRBJ1-6, with D uncertain. This CDR3 is 15 amino acids long. The V end was cut by 0 bases, the J end by 5 bases, with 9 bases between. The germline CDR1 and CDR2 sequences are SGHRS and YFSETQ.

V gene TRBV15 combines with J gene TRBJ1-4, with 10 bases lining up with TRBD1. There are 16 residues in the CDR3. Germline values: CDR1 LNHNV, CDR2 YYDKDF (reference sequence). J gave up 7 bases and V 2 bases, and 7 bases lay outside the gene matches. CDR3 bases: TGTGCCACCAGCAGAAACCCGGGACAGGGGTCTGAAAAACTGTTTTTT. Translating gives CATSRNPGQGSEKLFF.

This clonotype has at least ten counts. J is TRBJ2-5 and V is TRBV28; 12 nucleotides agree with TRBD2. The germline V gene encodes CDR1 MDHEN and CDR2 SYDVKM. The CDR3 contains 16 residues. The V segment lost 3 bases and the J segment 4 bases; nucleotides outside the gene matches: 6. The DNA of the CDR3 is TGTGCCAGCAGTTTTTCGGCTAGCGGGAGGGGAGAGACCCAGTACTTC. Amino acids: CASSFSASGRGETQYF. Full variable domain (missing parts from reference TRBV28 and TRBJ2-5): DVKVTQSSRYLVKRTGEKVFLECVQDMDHENMFWYRQDPGLGLRLIYFSYDVKMKEKGDIPEGYSVSREKKERFSLILESASTNQTSMYLCASSFSASGRGETQYFGPGTRLLVL.

This clonotype was picked up many times. The V and J genes are TRBV6-2 or TRBV6-3 and TRBJ2-5, with 14 bases identical to TRBD2. The CDR3 is 15 amino acids. Germline values: CDR1 MNHEY, CDR2 SVGEGT. With 5 bases clipped from V and 4 bases from J, the junction kept 3 bases outside the gene matches. CDR3 nucleotide sequence: TGTGCCAGCAGTGGGACTAGCGGGAGTCGAGAGACCCAGTACTTC. Translated, it gives CASSGTSGSRETQYF.

This clonotype was seen a few times. The chain has TRBV5-1 and TRBJ2-5, with D perhaps matching TRBD1 (6 bases). Deletions cut 7 bases from V and 5 bases from J, with 15 bases between. CDR1 is SGHRS, CDR2 YFSETQ, per germline. The CDR3 runs to 13 residues. The CDR3 spells CASHGDNPETQYF. CDR3 coding DNA: TGCGCCAGCCATGGGGACAATCCGGAGACCCAGTACTTC. Full variable domain (remainder filled in from reference TRBV5-1 and TRBJ2-5): KAGVTQTPRYLIKTRGQQVTLSCSPISGHRSVSWYQQTPGQGLQFLFEYFSETQRNKGNFPGRFSGRQFSNSRSEMNVSTLELGDSALYLCASHGDNPETQYFGPGTRLLVL.

This clonotype was counted many times. The rearrangement links TRBV10-3 to TRBJ2-1; 9 bases fit TRBD1. V lost 2 bases and J lost 15; bases outside the gene matches: 8. This CDR3 has 13 amino acids. From germline, CDR1 is ENHRY and CDR2 SYGVKD. Here the CDR3 reads CAISETTGTGPFF. In DNA form, the CDR3 reads TGTGCCATCAGTGAGACTACCGGGACAGGGCCGTTCTTC.

This clonotype was seen many times. The chain recombines TRBV6-2 or TRBV6-3 with TRBJ2-7, with D perhaps matching TRBD1 (5 bases). Between the trimmed V and J ends, which lost 0 bases and 4 bases, there was a span of 10 bases. Germline loops: CDR1 MNHEY, CDR2 SVGEGT. The CDR3 contains 14 residues. Here the CDR3 DNA reads TGTGCCAGCAGTTACTCTCAGGGTTGGTACGAGCAGTACTTC. It is translated as CASSYSQGWYEQYF.

This clonotype showed up many times. The chain is built from TRBV10-3 and TRBJ1-1; D is unclear. V was trimmed by 0 bases and J by 10 bases, leaving 15 bases between them. Per germline, CDR1 ENHRY and CDR2 SYGVKD. This CDR3 has 14 amino acids. The CDR3 here is CAISESLPRPRAFF. Written as DNA, the CDR3 is TGTGCCATCAGTGAGTCCTTGCCGCGCCCTAGAGCTTTCTTT.

This clonotype has a count of ten or more. The V call is TRBV28, the J call TRBJ2-5, with 7 bases lining up with TRBD2. Looked up from germline, CDR1 is MDHEN and CDR2 is SYDVKM. The CDR3 runs to 13 residues. With V trimmed by 3 bases and J by 2 bases, 0 bases remained unmatched. The CDR3 nucleotides are TGTGCCAGCAGTTTGGGACTACAAGAGACCCAGTACTTC. This gives the protein CASSLGLQETQYF.

In this sample, this clonotype turned up many times. The DNA of the CDR3 is TGTGCCAGCAGTTCCCGGCGCGGCTACACCTTC. Its protein is CASSSRRGYTF. The chain carries TRBV27 and TRBJ1-2, with D hard to call. Looked up from germline, CDR1 is MNHEY and CDR2 is SMNVEV (reference sequence). V was pared by 4 bases and J by 8 bases, with 8 bases between. CDR3 length: 11 amino acids.

This clonotype was seen ten or more times. The chain employs TRBV12-3 or TRBV12-4 and TRBJ1-2; D possibly corresponds to TRBD1 (5 bases). CDR3 length equals 15 residues. Trimming left V 5 bases short and J 3 bases short, with 16 bases between. For the CDR3, the DNA is TGTGCCAGCAGTGTGGGACCGATGTCTGACTATGGCTACACCTTC. Protein: CASSVGPMSDYGYTF.

This clonotype occurred many times. The genes are TRBV5-1 and TRBJ1-1; D gene ambiguous. Trimming cost V 5 bases and J 1 base, with 9 bases left between them. Germline CDR1 reads SGHRS; CDR2 reads YFSETQ. The CDR3 consists of 13 residues. CDR3: CASSRQTNTEAFF. The CDR3 coding sequence is TGCGCCAGCAGTAGGCAGACGAACACTGAAGCTTTCTTT.

This clonotype has only a few counts. This chain joins TRBV30 and TRBJ2-5; D may be TRBD2 (5 bases). The V end lost 0 bases, the J end lost 4 bases, and 9 bases lay between the germline ends. The CDR3 runs to 13 residues. CDR1 is GTSNPN, CDR2 SVGIG, per germline (reference sequence). The DNA for the CDR3 is TGTGCCTGGAGTGTATTGGGGAGAGAGACCCAGTACTTC. This sequence encodes CAWSVLGRETQYF. Full variable domain (remainder filled in from reference TRBV30 and TRBJ2-5): SQTIHQWPATLVQPVGSPLSLECTVEGTSNPNLYWYRQAAGRGLQLLFYSVGIGQISSEVPQNLSASRPQDRQFILSSKKLLLSDSGFYLCAWSVLGRETQYFGPGTRLLVL.

This clonotype turned up a few times. The chain's CDR3 is CASRDLADPYEQYF. The CDR3 bases are TGTGCCAGCAGAGACCTAGCGGACCCCTACGAGCAGTACTTC. The chain combines TRBV6-1 with TRBJ2-7, with TRBD2 identical over 7 bases. Germline values: CDR1 MNHNS, CDR2 SASEGT. The length of the CDR3 is 14 residues. Trimming removed 6 bases from V and 2 bases from J; junction bases left unmatched: 7.

This clonotype was counted many times. V and J are TRBV28 and TRBJ1-2, with 9 nucleotides matching TRBD1. This CDR3 spans 13 amino acids. Germline V gives CDR1 MDHEN, CDR2 SYDVKM. With 7 bases clipped from V and 4 bases from J, the junction kept 4 bases outside the gene matches. CDR3 in DNA: TGTGCCAGCACAGACAGGGGGACCTATGGCTACACCTTC. Protein: CASTDRGTYGYTF.

The sample holds many counts of this clonotype. The chain combines TRBV18 with TRBJ2-7, with 8 positions matching TRBD2. This CDR3 region has 14 residues. Germline V gene lookup returns CDR1 KGHSH and CDR2 LQKENI. V dropped 3 bases and J dropped 4; count of bases not matched to a gene: 5. The CDR3 is CASSPDGGGYEQYF. In DNA form, the CDR3 reads TGTGCCAGCTCACCGGACGGCGGGGGGTACGAGCAGTACTTC.

The sample holds many counts of this clonotype. This chain connects TRBV12-3 or TRBV12-4 to TRBJ1-2; D not certain. V lost 5 bases, J lost 0 bases, and 19 bases lay in between. The length of the CDR3 is 17 residues. The CDR3 loop reads CASSPFLFLTANYGYTF. In nucleotides, the CDR3 is TGTGCCAGCAGTCCCTTCCTCTTCCTTACTGCTAACTATGGCTACACCTTC.

This clonotype was seen ten or more times. The chain has TRBV28 and TRBJ2-6; TRBD1 is a possible D gene (6 bases). The CDR3 is 17 amino acids. Germline CDR1 reads MDHEN; CDR2 reads SYDVKM. V lost 8 bases to trimming and J lost 3 bases, with 20 bases between them. The DNA of the CDR3 is TGTGCCAGCCGAGAACAGGGAACCAGACGTGGGGCCAACGTCCTGACTTTC. Its protein product is CASREQGTRRGANVLTF.

This clonotype was found many times. This chain connects TRBV24-1 to TRBJ2-5; 15 bases are shared with TRBD2. V dropped 4 bases and J dropped 4; count of bases not matched to a gene: 3. The CDR3 runs to 16 residues. In germline, CDR1 is KGHDR, CDR2 SFDVKD. DNA of the CDR3: TGTGCCACCAGTGACACGGGACTAGCGGGAGGAGAGACCCAGTACTTC. Protein sequence: CATSDTGLAGGETQYF.

The chain is built from TRBV27 and TRBJ2-7, with unresolved D. The CDR3 is 16 amino acids. Germline CDR1 and CDR2: MNHEY and SMNVEV (reference sequence). Trimming shortened V by 4 bases and J by 4 bases, and 20 bases separated the two germline ends. CDR3 in DNA: TGTGCCAGCAGTTCCGATAGCTCTCGGTCTTATTACGAGCAGTACTTC. Translated: CASSSDSSRSYYEQYF.

Only a few counts were recorded for this clonotype. This rearrangement joins TRBV7-8 to TRBJ1-5; 11 bases are a match to TRBD1. With 5 bases clipped from V and 6 bases from J, the junction kept 12 bases outside the gene matches. The germline V gene has CDR1 SGHVS and CDR2 FQNEAQ. This CDR3 has 17 residues. The chain's CDR3 is CASSRAPWTGGGQPQHF. In DNA, the CDR3 is TGTGCCAGCAGCCGGGCCCCATGGACAGGGGGCGGTCAGCCCCAGCATTTT. The variable domain in full, completed from reference TRBV7-8 and TRBJ1-5, reads GAGVSQSPRYKVAKRGQDVALRCDPISGHVSLFWYQQALGQGPEFLTYFQNEAQLDKSGLPSDRFFAERPEGSVSTLKIQRTQQEDSAVYLCASSRAPWTGGGQPQHFGDGTRLSIL.

This clonotype occurred a few times. V usage is TRBV6-2 or TRBV6-3 and J usage is TRBJ2-2, with 9 bases identical to TRBD1. Germline CDR1 is MNHEY and CDR2 is SVGEGT. This CDR3 spans 16 amino acids. The trim removed 4 bases at V and 6 bases at J, leaving 9 bases unmatched. The CDR3 reads CASSSTGQGIPGELFF. CDR3 in DNA: TGTGCCAGCAGTTCCACGGGACAGGGTATCCCCGGGGAGCTGTTTTTT.

The sample holds many counts of this clonotype. V and J are TRBV12-3 or TRBV12-4 and TRBJ1-4; D is possibly TRBD1 (5 bases). The CDR3 runs 15 residues. Trimming cost V 5 bases and J 8 bases, with 18 bases left between them. CDR3 nucleotides: TGTGCCAGCAGTCCTCCTCCGGGACTGATAGAAAAACTGTTTTTT. Its translation: CASSPPPGLIEKLFF.

This clonotype was detected ten times or more. The chain links TRBV28 to TRBJ2-1; 9 bases fit TRBD2. This CDR3 has 15 residues. In germline, CDR1 is MDHEN, CDR2 SYDVKM. Trimming took 4 bases from V and 7 from J; bases not matched to a gene: 8. CDR3 bases: TGTGCCAGCAGTTCGTTGTTAGCGGGAGCTAATGAGCAGTTCTTC. Translating it yields CASSSLLAGANEQFF.

This clonotype came up many times. This rearrangement joins TRBV3-1 to TRBJ1-5; no reliable D call. Germline V gene sequence: CDR1 LGHDT, CDR2 YNNKEL (reference sequence). This CDR3 contains 14 residues. V dropped 3 bases and J dropped 5 bases, with 11 bases sitting between them. CDR3 nucleotide sequence: TGTGCCAGCAGCCAGGTACAGACCCATCAGCCCCAGCATTTT. The encoded protein is CASSQVQTHQPQHF.

The table lists this clonotype with many counts. Mismatch with germline at one junction end may stem from a read error. The chain couples TRBV2 to TRBJ1-2; no firm D call. The CDR3 spans 12 residues. Germline values: CDR1 SNHLY, CDR2 FYNNEI. CDR3 region: CASREGQNGYTF. The CDR3 DNA reads TGTGCCAGCAGGGAAGGGCAGAATGGCTACACCTTC.

This clonotype was seen a handful of times. The chain has TRBV28 and TRBJ2-3; D is uncertain. V was shortened by 1 base and J by 4 bases, with 9 bases between the two germline ends. The CDR3 covers 14 residues. Germline CDR1 MDHEN, CDR2 SYDVKM. CDR3: CASSLFSMADTQYF. DNA for the CDR3: TGTGCCAGCAGTTTATTCTCTATGGCAGATACGCAGTATTTT.

In this sample, this clonotype turned up many times. This chain joins TRBV28 and TRBJ2-7; the D call may be TRBD1 or TRBD2 (6 bases each). Trimming cost V 6 bases and J 2 bases, with 23 bases left between them. Germline lookup yields CDR1 MDHEN and CDR2 SYDVKM. This CDR3 has 17 amino acids. The CDR3 DNA sequence: TGTGCCAGCAGCCCCATCGGCAGGGGACTGCTGCCCTACGAGCAGTACTTC. Translating gives CASSPIGRGLLPYEQYF.

This clonotype was counted ten times or more. As DNA, the CDR3 is TGTGCCAGCAGCTTAGAATCCCCCAGGGCTAGCGTATTGGAGCAGTTCTTC. Translated: CASSLESPRASVLEQFF. J is TRBJ2-1 and V is TRBV7-6; TRBD2 might be the D (6 bases). V lost 1 base and J 10 bases, leaving 23 bases between the germline ends. This CDR3 is built from 17 residues. In germline, CDR1 is SGHVS, CDR2 FNYEAQ.

This clonotype was seen repeatedly, ten times or more. V gene TRBV14 combines with J gene TRBJ1-2, with no clear D. This CDR3 is 15 amino acids long. The V gene's germline CDR1 is SGHDN and CDR2 FVKESK. V lost 1 base and J 0 bases, leaving 9 bases between the germline ends. CDR3 sequence (DNA): TGTGCCAGCAGCCAAGTTCCCGGAGCTAACTATGGCTACACCTTC. Amino acid sequence: CASSQVPGANYGYTF. The variable domain in full, completed from reference TRBV14 and TRBJ1-2, reads EAGVTQFPSHSVIEKGQTVTLRCDPISGHDNLYWYRRVMGKEIKFLLHFVKESKQDESGMPNNRFLAERTGGTYSTLKVQPAELEDSGVYFCASSQVPGANYGYTFGSGTRLTVV.

A word on this clonotype: This may come from a read error, since a much larger clone is one base off. The rearrangement joins TRBV6-2 or TRBV6-3 to TRBJ2-1; the D call may be TRBD1 or TRBD2 (6 bases each). Trimming stripped 4 bases from V and 6 bases from J, with 16 bases between. CDR1 MNHEY and CDR2 SVGEGT come from the germline V gene. The CDR3 is made up of 15 amino acids. CDR3 residues: CASSWGAGLPNEQFF. In nucleotides, the CDR3 is TGTGCCAGCAGTTGGGGGGCAGGGCTACCCAATGAGCAGTTCTTC.